The text below deals with one T cell receptor beta chain. The antigen is unknown. One end of the junction fails to match germline, which may point to a read error. TCRdb redid the calling of the PCR reads with MiXCR, one entry per CDR3 protein. Found here are 300,000 to 400,000 distinct CDR3 sequences, 24% of them singletons; the top ten hold 0.65% to 0.95%. The sample is drawn from a study of molecular identifiers for immune sequencing clone quantification. Study information: The replicate experiment used RNA from 20,000 or 100,000 naive CD8 cells. This RNA was split into five aliquots, and four of them were sequenced.

Study-wide results and caveats: In CMV-specific effectors, clones above 20 copies held over 98% of molecules; naive, under 1%. A shared barcode on identical TCR molecules could lead to underestimated sizes for highly expanded clones.

CDR1 MNHEY and CDR2 SMNVEV come from the germline V gene (reference sequence). The CDR3 is made up of 14 amino acids. Construction of naive CD8 libraries employed about 19,000 to 1,000,000 sorted cells together with 10%, 30% or 50% RNA. Sequencing was carried out using naive CD8+ T cells from blood, with Jurkat cell RNA spiked in. The sample's subset: FACS-sorted CD8+CD4-CCR7+CD45RA+ naive T cells. J is TRBJ1-5 and V is TRBV27; 7 nucleotides align to TRBD1. This clonotype was sampled from a human donor in good health. Some libraries in this study had Jurkat cell RNA spiked in. The CDR3 reads CASSPRTGNQPQRF. CDR3 nucleotide sequence: TGTGCCAGCAGTCCTCGGACAGGCAATCAGCCCCAGCGTTTT.